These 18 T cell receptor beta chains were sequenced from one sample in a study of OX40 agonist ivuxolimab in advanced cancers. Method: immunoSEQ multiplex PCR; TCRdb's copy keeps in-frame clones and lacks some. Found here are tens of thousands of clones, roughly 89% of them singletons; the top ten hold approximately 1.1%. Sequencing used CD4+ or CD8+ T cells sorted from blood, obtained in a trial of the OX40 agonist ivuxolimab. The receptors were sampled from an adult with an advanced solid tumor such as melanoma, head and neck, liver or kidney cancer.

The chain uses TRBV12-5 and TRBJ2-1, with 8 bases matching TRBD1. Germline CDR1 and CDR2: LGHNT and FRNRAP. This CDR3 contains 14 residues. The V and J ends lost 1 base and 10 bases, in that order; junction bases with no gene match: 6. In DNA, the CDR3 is TGTGCTAGTGGTTTGGGACCCCGGGACAGGGAGCAGTTCTTC. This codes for CASGLGPRDREQFF.

The CDR3 DNA sequence: TGCGCCAGCAGCTTGGGTCTGGTAGGGAATTCACCCCTCCACTTT. This translates into CASSLGLVGNSPLHF. J is TRBJ1-6 and V is TRBV5-1; unclear D gene. Germline CDR1 and CDR2: SGHRS and YFSETQ. The CDR3 runs to 15 residues. The ends were cut back, 0 bases at V and 7 bases at J, with 11 bases in the middle.

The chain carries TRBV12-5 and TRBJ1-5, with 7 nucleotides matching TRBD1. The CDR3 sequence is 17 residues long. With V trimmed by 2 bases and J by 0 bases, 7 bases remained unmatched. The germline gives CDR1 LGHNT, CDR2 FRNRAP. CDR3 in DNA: TGTGCTAGTGGTTTGTCCCCCAGGGGGTATAGCAATCAGCCCCAGCATTTT. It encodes CASGLSPRGYSNQPQHF.

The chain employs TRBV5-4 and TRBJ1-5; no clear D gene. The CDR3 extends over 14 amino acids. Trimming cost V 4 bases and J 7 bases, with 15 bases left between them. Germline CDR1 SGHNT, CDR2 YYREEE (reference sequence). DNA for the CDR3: TGTGCCAGCAGCCGCTGGGGAGCGGGACAGCCCCAGCATTTT. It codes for CASSRWGAGQPQHF.

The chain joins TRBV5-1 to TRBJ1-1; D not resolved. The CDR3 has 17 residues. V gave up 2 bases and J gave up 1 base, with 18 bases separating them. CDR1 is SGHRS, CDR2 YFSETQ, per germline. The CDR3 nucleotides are TGCGCCAGCAGCTTATCCCCGTTGGGGTCGGGGAACACTGAAGCTTTCTTT. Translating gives CASSLSPLGSGNTEAFF.

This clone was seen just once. In nucleotides, the CDR3 is TGTGCCTCGGACAGAAACACTGAAGCTTTCTTT. Protein sequence: CASDRNTEAFF. The chain uses TRBV30 and TRBJ1-1; perhaps TRBD1 as D (6 bases). V was trimmed by 7 bases and J by 2 bases, leaving 8 bases between them. The CDR3 runs to 11 residues. Germline loops: CDR1 GTSNPN, CDR2 SVGIG (reference sequence).

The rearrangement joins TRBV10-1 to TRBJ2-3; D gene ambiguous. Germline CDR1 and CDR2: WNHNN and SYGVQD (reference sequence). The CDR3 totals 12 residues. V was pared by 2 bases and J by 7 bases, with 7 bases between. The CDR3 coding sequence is TGCGCCAGCAGTGAGCTTCCAAATACGCAGTATTTT. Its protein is CASSELPNTQYF.

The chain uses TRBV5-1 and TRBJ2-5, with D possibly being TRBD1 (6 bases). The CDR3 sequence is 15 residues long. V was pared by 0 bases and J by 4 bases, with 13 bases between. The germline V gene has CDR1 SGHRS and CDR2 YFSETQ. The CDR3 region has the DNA TGCGCCAGCAGCTTGGGGCAGGGGAGACGAGAGACCCAGTACTTC. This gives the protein CASSLGQGRRETQYF. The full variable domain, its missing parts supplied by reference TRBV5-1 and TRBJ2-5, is KAGVTQTPRYLIKTRGQQVTLSCSPISGHRSVSWYQQTPGQGLQFLFEYFSETQRNKGNFPGRFSGRQFSNSRSEMNVSTLELGDSALYLCASSLGQGRRETQYFGPGTRLLVL.

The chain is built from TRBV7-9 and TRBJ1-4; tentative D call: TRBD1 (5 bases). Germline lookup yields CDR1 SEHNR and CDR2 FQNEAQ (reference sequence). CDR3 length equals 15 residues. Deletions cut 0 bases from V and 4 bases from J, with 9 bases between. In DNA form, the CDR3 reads TGTGCCAGCAGCTTAGCCACAGGCTATAATGAAAAACTGTTTTTT. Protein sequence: CASSLATGYNEKLFF.

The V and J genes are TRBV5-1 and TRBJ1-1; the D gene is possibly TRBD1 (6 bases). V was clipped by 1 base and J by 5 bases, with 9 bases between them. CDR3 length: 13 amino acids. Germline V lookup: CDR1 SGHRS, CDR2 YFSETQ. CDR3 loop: CASSLQGQTEAFF. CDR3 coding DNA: TGCGCCAGCAGCTTGCAGGGGCAGACTGAAGCTTTCTTT.

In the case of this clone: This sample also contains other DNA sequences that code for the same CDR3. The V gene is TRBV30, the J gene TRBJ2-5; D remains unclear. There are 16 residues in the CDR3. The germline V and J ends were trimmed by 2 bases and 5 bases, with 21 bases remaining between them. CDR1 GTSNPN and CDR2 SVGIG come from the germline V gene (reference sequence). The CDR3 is CAWSRGLGLGRETQYF. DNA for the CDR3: TGTGCCTGGAGTCGAGGCCTAGGGCTAGGTCGGGAGACCCAGTACTTC. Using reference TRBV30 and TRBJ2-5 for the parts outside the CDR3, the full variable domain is SQTIHQWPATLVQPVGSPLSLECTVEGTSNPNLYWYRQAAGRGLQLLFYSVGIGQISSEVPQNLSASRPQDRQFILSSKKLLLSDSGFYLCAWSRGLGLGRETQYFGPGTRLLVL.

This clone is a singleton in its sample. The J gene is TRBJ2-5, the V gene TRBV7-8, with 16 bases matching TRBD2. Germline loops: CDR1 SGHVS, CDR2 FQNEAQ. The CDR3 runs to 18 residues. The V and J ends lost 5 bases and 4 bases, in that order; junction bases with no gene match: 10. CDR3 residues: CASSPSGTSGGAGETQYF. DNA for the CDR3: TGTGCCAGCAGCCCGAGTGGGACTAGCGGGGGGGCAGGAGAGACCCAGTACTTC.

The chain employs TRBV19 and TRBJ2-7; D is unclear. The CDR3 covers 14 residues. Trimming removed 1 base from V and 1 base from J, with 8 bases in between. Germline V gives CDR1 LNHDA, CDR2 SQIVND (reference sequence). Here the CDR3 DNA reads TGTGCCAGTAGTATAGGTGGCAGGTCCTACGAGCAGTACTTC. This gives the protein CASSIGGRSYEQYF.

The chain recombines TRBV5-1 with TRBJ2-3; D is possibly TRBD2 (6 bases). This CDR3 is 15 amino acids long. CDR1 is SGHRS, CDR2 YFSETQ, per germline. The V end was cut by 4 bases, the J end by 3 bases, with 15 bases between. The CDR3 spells CASSRSSGTTDTQYF. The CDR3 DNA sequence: TGCGCCAGCAGCCGCTCCTCCGGGACTACAGATACGCAGTATTTT.

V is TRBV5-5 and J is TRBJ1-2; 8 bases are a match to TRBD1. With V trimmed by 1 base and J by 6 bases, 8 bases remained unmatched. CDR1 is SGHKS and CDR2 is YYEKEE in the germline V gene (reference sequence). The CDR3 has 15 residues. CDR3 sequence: CASSLLAGGKDGYTF. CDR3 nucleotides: TGTGCCAGCAGCTTGCTAGCAGGGGGCAAGGATGGCTACACCTTC.

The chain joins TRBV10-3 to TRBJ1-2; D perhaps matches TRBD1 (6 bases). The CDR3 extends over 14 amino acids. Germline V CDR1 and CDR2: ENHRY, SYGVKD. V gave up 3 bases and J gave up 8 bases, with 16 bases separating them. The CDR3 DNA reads TGTGCCATCAGTGAACCGCACGGGGGCAACGGCTACACCTTC. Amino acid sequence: CAISEPHGGNGYTF.

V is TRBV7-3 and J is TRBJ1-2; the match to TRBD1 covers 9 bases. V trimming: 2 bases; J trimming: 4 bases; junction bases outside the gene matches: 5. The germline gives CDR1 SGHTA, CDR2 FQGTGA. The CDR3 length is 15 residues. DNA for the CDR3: TGTGCCAGCAGCTTATTACAGGGGGCTCCCTATGGCTACACCTTC. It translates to CASSLLQGAPYGYTF.

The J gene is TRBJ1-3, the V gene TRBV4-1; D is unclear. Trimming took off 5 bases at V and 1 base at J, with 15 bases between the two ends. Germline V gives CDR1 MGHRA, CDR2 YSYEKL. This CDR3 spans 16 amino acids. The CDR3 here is CASSGVLGPSGNTIYF. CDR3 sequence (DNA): TGCGCCAGCAGCGGCGTTCTAGGCCCATCTGGAAACACCATATATTTT.